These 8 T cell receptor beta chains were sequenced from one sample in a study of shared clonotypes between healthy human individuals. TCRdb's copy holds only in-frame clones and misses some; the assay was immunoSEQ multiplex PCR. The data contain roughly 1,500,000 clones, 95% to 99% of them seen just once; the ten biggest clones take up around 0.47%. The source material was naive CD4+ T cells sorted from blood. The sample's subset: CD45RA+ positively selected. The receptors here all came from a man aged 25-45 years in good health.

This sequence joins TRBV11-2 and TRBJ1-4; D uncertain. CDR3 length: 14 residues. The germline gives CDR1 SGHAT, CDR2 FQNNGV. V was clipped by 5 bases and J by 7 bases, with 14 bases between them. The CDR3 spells CASSPPIPLEKLFF. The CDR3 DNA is TGTGCCAGCAGCCCCCCCATCCCACTTGAAAAACTGTTTTTT.

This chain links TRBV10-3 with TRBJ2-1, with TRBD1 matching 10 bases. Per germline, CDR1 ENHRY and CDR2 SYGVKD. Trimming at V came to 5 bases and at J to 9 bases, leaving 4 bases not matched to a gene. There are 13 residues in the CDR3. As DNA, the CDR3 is TGTGCCATCAGTACCGGACAGGGGGGTGAGCAGTTCTTC. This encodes CAISTGQGGEQFF.

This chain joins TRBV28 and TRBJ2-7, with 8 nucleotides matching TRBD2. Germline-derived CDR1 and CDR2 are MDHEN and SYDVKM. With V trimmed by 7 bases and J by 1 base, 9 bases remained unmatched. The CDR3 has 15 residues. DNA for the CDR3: TGTGCCAGCAAAGACAGCGGGAGAGGGTCCTACGAGCAGTACTTC. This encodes CASKDSGRGSYEQYF.

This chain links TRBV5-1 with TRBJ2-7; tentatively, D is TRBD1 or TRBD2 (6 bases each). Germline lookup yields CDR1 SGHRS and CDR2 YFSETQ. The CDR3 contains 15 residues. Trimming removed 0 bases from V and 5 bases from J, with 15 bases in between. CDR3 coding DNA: TGCGCCAGCAGCTTGGGGCGGAGGGGACACAACGAGCAGTACTTC. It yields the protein CASSLGRRGHNEQYF.

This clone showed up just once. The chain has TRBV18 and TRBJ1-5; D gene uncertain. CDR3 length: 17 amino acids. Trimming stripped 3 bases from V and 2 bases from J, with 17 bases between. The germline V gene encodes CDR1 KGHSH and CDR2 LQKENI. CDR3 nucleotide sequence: TGTGCCAGCTCACCTGTGATTTACAATGGGGGCAATCAGCCCCAGCATTTT. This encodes CASSPVIYNGGNQPQHF.

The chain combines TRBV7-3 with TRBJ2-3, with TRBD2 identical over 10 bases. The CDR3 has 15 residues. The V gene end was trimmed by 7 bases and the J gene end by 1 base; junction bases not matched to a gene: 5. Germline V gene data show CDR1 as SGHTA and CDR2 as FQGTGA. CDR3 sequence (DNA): TGTGCCAGCACCGCCACTAGCGGGGGCACAGATACGCAGTATTTT. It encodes CASTATSGGTDTQYF.

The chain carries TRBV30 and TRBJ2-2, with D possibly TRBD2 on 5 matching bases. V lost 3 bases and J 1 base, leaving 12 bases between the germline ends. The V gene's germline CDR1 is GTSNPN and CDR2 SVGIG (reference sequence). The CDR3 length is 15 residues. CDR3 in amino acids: CAWRRRGLNTGELFF. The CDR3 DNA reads TGTGCCTGGAGGAGGCGAGGGTTGAACACCGGGGAGCTGTTTTTT.

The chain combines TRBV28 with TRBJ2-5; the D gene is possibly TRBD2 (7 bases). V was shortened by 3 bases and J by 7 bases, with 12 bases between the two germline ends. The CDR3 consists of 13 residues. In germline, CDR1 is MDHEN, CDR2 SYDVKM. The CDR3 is CASSLGGQATQYF. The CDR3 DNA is TGTGCCAGCAGTTTGGGGGGGCAGGCGACCCAGTACTTC.